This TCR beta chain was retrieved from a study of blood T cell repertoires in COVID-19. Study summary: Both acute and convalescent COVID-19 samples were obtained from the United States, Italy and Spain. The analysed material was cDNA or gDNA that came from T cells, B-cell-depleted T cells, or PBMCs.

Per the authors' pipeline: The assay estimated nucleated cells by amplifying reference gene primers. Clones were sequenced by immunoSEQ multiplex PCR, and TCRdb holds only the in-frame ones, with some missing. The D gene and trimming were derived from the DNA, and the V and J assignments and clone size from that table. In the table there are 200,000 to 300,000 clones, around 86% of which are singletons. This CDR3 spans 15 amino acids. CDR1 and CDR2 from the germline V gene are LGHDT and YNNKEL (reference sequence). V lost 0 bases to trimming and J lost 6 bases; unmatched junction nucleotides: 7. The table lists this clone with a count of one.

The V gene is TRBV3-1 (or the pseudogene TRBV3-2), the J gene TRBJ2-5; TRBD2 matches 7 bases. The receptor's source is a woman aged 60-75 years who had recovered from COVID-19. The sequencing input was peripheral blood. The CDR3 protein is CASSQESGGRKTQYF. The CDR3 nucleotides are TGTGCCAGCAGCCAAGAGTCGGGGGGTCGCAAGACCCAGTACTTC.